This T cell receptor (beta chain) was sequenced for a study of blood T cell repertoires in COVID-19. On the study more broadly: Sites across the United States, Italy and Spain contributed samples from acute and convalescent COVID-19. PBMCs, B-cell-depleted T cells, or T cells provided the cDNA or gDNA that made up the material.

CDR1 and CDR2 from the germline V gene are SGDLS and YYNGEE. This CDR3 comprises 16 residues. The V and J ends lost 4 bases and 6 bases, in that order; junction bases with no gene match: 14. In the authors' workflow: Reference gene primer amplification gave estimated nucleated cell counts. Libraries were prepared by immunoSEQ multiplex PCR; TCRdb keeps only in-frame clonotypes and omits some of them. The V and J calls and clone size are taken from that table; D and trimming were inferred from the DNA. The profile shows around 150,000 clones, about 90% of them singletons. The source material was peripheral blood. The sequence was obtained from a man between 45 and 60 years old with active or convalescent COVID-19. This chain connects TRBV9 to TRBJ1-2; 8 nucleotides agree with TRBD1. The CDR3 DNA reads TGTGCCAGCAGCCCAGGAGGACAGGGAGGACTCGATGGCTACACCTTC. Its protein product is CASSPGGQGGLDGYTF.